The clone carrying this T cell receptor (beta chain) was detected only a few times. Its antigen is still unknown. These data are taken from a study of T-cell memory formation after mild COVID-19. The CDR3 runs 14 residues. Germline loops: CDR1 SGHNT, CDR2 YENEEA. V shed 5 bases and J 7 bases; nucleotides not matched to a gene: 5. Study results and limitations: Clones that contracted clustered mainly in CM and EM if CD4+ and in EMRA if CD8+. Later expanders leaned CD4+, whereas clones that contracted between day 15 and 85 were balanced CD4/CD8.

Employing constant-segment primers, 5'RACE generated TCR alpha and TCR beta cDNA libraries bearing sample barcodes and UMIs. TCRdb analysed the 5' RACE reads with MiXCR anew, one entry per CDR3 protein. The sample contains around 200,000 distinct CDR3 sequences, 20% to 25% of which appear only once. Sequenced material: PBMCs or a T cell subset sorted from them (not recorded which). The TCR originated in an adult woman who had mild COVID-19 (a few samples of this study predate the infection). Cell type and time point are not known. V is TRBV11-3 and J is TRBJ2-7, with 13 bases that match TRBD2. In DNA form, the CDR3 reads TGTGCCAGCAGCCCCGGGACTAGCGGGACGGAGCAGTACTTC. Translation: CASSPGTSGTEQYF.